This is a list of T cell receptor beta chains from one sample in a study of blood T cell repertoires in COVID-19. TCRdb's copy holds only in-frame clones and misses some; the assay was immunoSEQ multiplex PCR. The sample lists roughly 13,000 clones; just under 80% were seen once. The sample consisted of peripheral blood. The receptors here all came from a human donor in a cohort sampled during active COVID-19. The CDR3 runs from the conserved cysteine through the conserved F or W. A D gene is named only where the DNA matches it firmly. Clone size is not always given. Where it is, it says once, few, many or a class for expanded clones.

>TRBD2|TRBV7-3|few|TRBJ2-1
CASSLLAGGHNEQFF
TGTGCCAGCAGCTTACTTGCGGGGGGCCACAATGAGCAGTTCTTC
>TRBD2|TRBV7-3|.|TRBJ2-1
CASSSWASGGAGDEQFF
TGTGCCAGCAGCTCATGGGCTAGCGGGGGGGCCGGAGATGAGCAGTTCTTC
>TRBD1|TRBV27|.|TRBJ2-1
CASSLSGTGSSEQFF
TGTGCCAGCAGTTTATCAGGGACAGGGTCAAGTGAGCAGTTCTTC
>.|TRBV19|once|TRBJ1-2
CASSPSLNYGYTF
TGTGCCAGTAGTCCGAGTCTTAACTATGGCTACACCTTC
>TRBD1|TRBV5-8|.|TRBJ2-4
CASNLVGQPNIQYF
TGTGCCAGCAACCTGGTGGGACAGCCGAACATTCAGTACTTC
>TRBD1|TRBV7-9|few|TRBJ2-6
CASNSWGPGGSGANVLTF
TGTGCCAGCAATTCATGGGGGCCAGGGGGCTCTGGGGCCAACGTCCTGACTTTC
>TRBD1|TRBV18|.|TRBJ2-7
CASSPEGTGGSEQYF
TGTGCCAGCTCACCGGAGGGGACAGGGGGCAGCGAGCAGTACTTC
>TRBD1|TRBV4-1|.|TRBJ1-4
CASSHGQGFAEKLFF
TGCGCCAGCAGCCACGGACAGGGGTTCGCTGAAAAACTGTTTTTT
>.|TRBV5-1|.|TRBJ1-1
CASSSNRRSTEAFF
TGCGCCAGCAGCTCGAACCGACGGAGCACTGAAGCTTTCTTT
>TRBD1|TRBV11-1|.|TRBJ1-1
CASSLRQGETEAFF
TGTGCCAGCAGCTTACGACAGGGCGAGACTGAAGCTTTCTTT
>TRBD2|TRBV29-1|.|TRBJ2-5
CSAGTSGGQTQYF
TGCAGCGCCGGGACTAGCGGGGGCCAAACCCAGTACTTC
>.|TRBV12-3/TRBV12-4|.|TRBJ2-7
CASSSGTYEQYF
TGTGCCAGCAGTTCCGGGACCTACGAGCAGTACTTC
>TRBD1|TRBV5-6|.|TRBJ2-1
CASSLPGTGYNEQFF
TGTGCCAGCAGCTTACCCGGGACAGGTTACAATGAGCAGTTCTTC
>TRBD2|TRBV19|.|TRBJ2-3
CASSAAPTSGGADTQYF
TGTGCCAGTAGTGCGGCTCCTACTAGCGGGGGGGCAGATACGCAGTATTTT
>.|TRBV3-1/TRBV3-2|few|TRBJ1-2
CASSPYSTNYGYTF
TGTGCCAGCAGCCCCTATTCCACCAACTATGGCTACACCTTC
>TRBD2|TRBV28|few|TRBJ2-7
CASLGGSSYEQYF
TGTGCCAGCCTGGGGGGGAGCTCCTACGAGCAGTACTTC
>.|TRBV18|.|TRBJ1-2
CASSPSGQGYTF
TGTGCCAGCTCACCTAGCGGACAAGGCTACACCTTC
>TRBD1|TRBV19|.|TRBJ1-1
CASSIGGRGAFF
TGTGCCAGTAGTATAGGGGGCAGGGGGGCTTTCTTT
>TRBD1|TRBV28|.|TRBJ2-3
CASSLSDRPSSLFTQYF
TGTGCCAGCAGTTTATCGGACAGGCCAAGCTCGCTTTTTACGCAGTATTTT
>.|TRBV11-2|.|TRBJ2-6
CASSPTPRAGANVLTF
TGTGCCAGCAGCCCCACCCCCAGGGCTGGGGCCAACGTCCTGACTTTC
>.|TRBV6-6|.|TRBJ1-5
CASSSGTSGIIQPQHF
TGTGCCAGCAGTTCGGGGACTTCGGGCATCATTCAGCCCCAGCATTTT
>.|TRBV7-9|.|TRBJ1-1
CASSSGQRNTEAFF
TGTGCCAGCAGTTCCGGACAGAGGAACACTGAAGCTTTCTTT
>.|TRBV6-5|.|TRBJ2-1
CATGDNEQFF
TGTGCCACCGGAGACAATGAGCAGTTCTTC
>TRBD2|TRBV5-5|.|TRBJ2-5
CASSWGLDGETQYF
TGTGCCAGCAGCTGGGGACTAGATGGGGAGACCCAGTACTTC